The 22 T cell receptor beta chains below all came from one sample that was sequenced in a study of blood T cell repertoires in COVID-19. TCRdb's copy holds only in-frame clones and misses some; the assay was immunoSEQ multiplex PCR. The repertoire holds 410,000 or so clones, around 91% seen once, with 1.5% to 1.7% in the top ten. Input material: peripheral blood. The receptor source for this set is a woman in her forties with COVID-19, enrolled during active disease.

The V call is TRBV5-1, the J call TRBJ1-2; 7 bases align to TRBD1. Germline trimming cut 0 bases from V and 6 bases from J; bases unmatched to any gene: 8. The CDR3 runs 15 residues. Germline CDR1 and CDR2: SGHRS and YFSETQ. In DNA, the CDR3 is TGCGCCAGCAGCTTGGCCCTCGGACAGGCGCATGGCTACACCTTC. Translating it yields CASSLALGQAHGYTF.

In nucleotides, the CDR3 is TGTGCCAGTAGTCCACCGACAGGGGGCAGAACTGAAGCTTTCTTT. Translated, it gives CASSPPTGGRTEAFF. The V call is TRBV19, the J call TRBJ1-1; 10 bases line up with TRBD1. V dropped 5 bases and J dropped 5; count of bases not matched to a gene: 8. Germline loops: CDR1 LNHDA, CDR2 SQIVND (reference sequence). This CDR3 is 15 amino acids long.

The rearrangement links TRBV3-1 (or the pseudogene TRBV3-2) to TRBJ1-4; 7 bases fit TRBD1. The CDR3 is 16 amino acids. CDR1 is LGHDT and CDR2 is YNNKEL in the germline V gene (reference sequence). The V gene end was trimmed by 8 bases and the J gene end by 5 bases; junction bases not matched to a gene: 14. CDR3: CASQPSWDSRNEKLFF. The CDR3, as DNA: TGTGCCAGCCAACCCTCCTGGGACAGCCGAAATGAAAAACTGTTTTTT.

V is TRBV7-8 and J is TRBJ2-5; 9 nucleotides align to TRBD2. Germline CDR1 is SGHVS and CDR2 is FQNEAQ. The CDR3 extends over 14 amino acids. V lost 9 bases and J lost 5; bases outside the gene matches: 10. CDR3 protein: CASQAGGGRETQYF. The CDR3, as DNA: TGTGCCAGTCAAGCGGGGGGCGGCAGGGAGACCCAGTACTTC.

The chain combines TRBV27 with TRBJ1-1; 7 bases align to TRBD1. This CDR3 has 15 amino acids. Per the germline V gene, CDR1 is MNHEY and CDR2 is SMNVEV (reference sequence). V trimming: 5 bases; J trimming: 1 base; junction bases outside the gene matches: 7. CDR3: CASSQLGQANTEAFF. In nucleotides, the CDR3 is TGTGCCAGCAGTCAACTCGGACAGGCGAACACTGAAGCTTTCTTT.

Only one count was recorded for this clone. V is TRBV25-1 and J is TRBJ2-2; D uncertain. Germline lookup yields CDR1 MGHDK and CDR2 SYGVNS. The CDR3 is 17 amino acids. V shed 1 base and J shed 1 base, with 13 bases lying between them. The DNA of the CDR3 is TGTGCCAGCAGTGAATTCCACGGCGGTGGGAACACCGGGGAGCTGTTTTTT. As protein: CASSEFHGGGNTGELFF.

The chain couples TRBV3-1 (or the pseudogene TRBV3-2) to TRBJ2-7; possibly TRBD1 for D (5 bases). CDR1 and CDR2 (germline): LGHDT, YNNKEL (reference sequence). The CDR3 is made up of 14 amino acids. V was shortened by 5 bases and J by 6 bases, with 17 bases between the two germline ends. The CDR3 region has the DNA TGTGCCAGCAGCTCTCGGCCCCAGGGTCGCGAGCAGTACTTC. Its protein product is CASSSRPQGREQYF.

The V and J genes are TRBV5-4 and TRBJ1-6; 7 nucleotides match TRBD1. The V gene end was trimmed by 5 bases and the J gene end by 7 bases; junction bases not matched to a gene: 9. This CDR3 comprises 15 residues. The germline V gene has CDR1 SGHNT and CDR2 YYREEE (reference sequence). As DNA, the CDR3 is TGTGCCAGCAGTGGCCGGGACAGCCCCAATTCACCCCTCCACTTT. This sequence encodes CASSGRDSPNSPLHF. The full variable domain, rest sourced from reference TRBV5-4 and TRBJ1-6, is ETGVTQSPTHLIKTRGQQVTLRCSSQSGHNTVSWYQQALGQGPQFIFQYYREEENGRGNFPPRFSGLQFPNYSSELNVNALELDDSALYLCASSGRDSPNSPLHFGNGTRLTVT.

The rearrangement joins TRBV12-3 or TRBV12-4 to TRBJ2-7, with a possible D match to TRBD2 (5 bases). The germline V and J ends were trimmed by 3 bases and 6 bases, with 12 bases remaining between them. CDR3 length: 13 amino acids. The CDR3 nucleotides are TGTGCCAGCAGTTTGAGAGTAGGGAGCGAGCAGTACTTC. This codes for CASSLRVGSEQYF.

This chain links TRBV11-2 with TRBJ1-1, with D possibly matching TRBD1 (6 bases). This CDR3 comprises 15 residues. Germline-derived CDR1 and CDR2 are SGHAT and FQNNGV. V was pared by 5 bases and J by 8 bases, with 21 bases between. The CDR3 coding sequence is TGTGCCAGCAGCCGCCAATTGGGACATAATCTAGAAGCTTTCTTT. Translation: CASSRQLGHNLEAFF.

This chain links TRBV4-2 with TRBJ2-3; 13 bases agree with TRBD2. From germline, CDR1 is LGHNA and CDR2 YNFKEQ. Unmatched junction bases numbered 8, after V lost 3 bases and J lost 2 bases. The CDR3 contains 18 residues. The CDR3 nucleotides read TGTGCCAGCAGCCATTCAGGACTAGCGGGGGCCCTCACAGATACGCAGTATTTT. It codes for CASSHSGLAGALTDTQYF.

The table lists this clone with a count of one. CDR3 DNA sequence: TGCGCCAGCAGCTCGGGGTCGGGGGGCTTAGGTGAAAAACTGTTTTTT. Protein: CASSSGSGGLGEKLFF. V and J are TRBV5-1 and TRBJ1-4; D perhaps matches TRBD1 (6 bases). The CDR3 totals 16 residues. Germline CDR1 reads SGHRS; CDR2 reads YFSETQ. V lost 3 bases and J lost 7, with 19 bases in between. The whole variable domain, filled in from reference TRBV5-1 and TRBJ1-4, reads KAGVTQTPRYLIKTRGQQVTLSCSPISGHRSVSWYQQTPGQGLQFLFEYFSETQRNKGNFPGRFSGRQFSNSRSEMNVSTLELGDSALYLCASSSGSGGLGEKLFFGSGTQLSVL.

This clone was seen a few times. The chain uses TRBV27 and TRBJ1-5; 8 nucleotides agree with TRBD1. This CDR3 contains 16 residues. The germline V gene encodes CDR1 MNHEY and CDR2 SMNVEV (reference sequence). V lost 2 bases to trimming and J lost 3 bases; unmatched junction nucleotides: 6. The CDR3 region is CASSLGAGGTNQPQHF. The CDR3 bases are TGTGCCAGCAGTTTAGGGGCAGGGGGCACCAATCAGCCCCAGCATTTT.

The chain carries TRBV5-1 and TRBJ2-4; weak D call: TRBD2 (6 bases). The CDR3 length is 14 residues. The V end lost 6 bases, the J end lost 0 bases, and 10 bases lay between the germline ends. CDR1 SGHRS and CDR2 YFSETQ come from the germline V gene. CDR3 nucleotides: TGCGCCAGCAAGGCTAGCGCAGCCAAAAACATTCAGTACTTC. It specifies CASKASAAKNIQYF.

The chain is built from TRBV4-3 and TRBJ2-1; 10 nucleotides line up with TRBD2. The germline CDR1 and CDR2 sequences are LGHNA and YSLEER. Trimming took 4 bases from V and 2 from J; bases not matched to a gene: 11. The CDR3 extends over 18 amino acids. CDR3 protein: CASSPQWVAGGPYNEQFF. CDR3 coding DNA: TGCGCCAGCAGCCCACAGTGGGTAGCGGGGGGTCCCTACAATGAGCAGTTCTTC.

The V call is TRBV28, the J call TRBJ2-2; perhaps TRBD2 as D (6 bases). The CDR3 extends over 17 amino acids. Trimming took 4 bases from V and 2 from J, leaving 17 bases between them. From germline, CDR1 is MDHEN and CDR2 SYDVKM. The CDR3 region is CASSYARGAGNTGELFF. CDR3 bases: TGTGCCAGCAGTTACGCCAGAGGGGCGGGAAACACCGGGGAGCTGTTTTTT.

The chain carries TRBV3-1 (or the pseudogene TRBV3-2) and TRBJ2-5, with D possibly matching TRBD1 (5 bases). The CDR3 covers 14 residues. The V and J ends lost 3 bases and 3 bases respectively, with 11 bases between them. Germline V gives CDR1 LGHDT, CDR2 YNNKEL (reference sequence). DNA for the CDR3: TGTGCCAGCAGCCACCCAGCCAGGGAAGAGACCCAGTACTTC. Translated: CASSHPAREETQYF.

The V gene is TRBV28, the J gene TRBJ1-6; 12 bases fit TRBD1. The V gene end was trimmed by 2 bases and the J gene end by 8 bases; junction bases not matched to a gene: 4. The CDR3 contains 16 residues. Germline V lookup: CDR1 MDHEN, CDR2 SYDVKM. CDR3 amino acids: CASSLGTGGADSPLHF. In DNA form, the CDR3 reads TGTGCCAGCAGTTTAGGGACAGGGGGCGCAGATTCACCCCTCCACTTT.

CDR3 protein: CASSSPVGSPLHF. The CDR3 nucleotides read TGTGCCAGCAGTTCCCCGGTTGGTTCACCCCTCCACTTT. The chain links TRBV27 to TRBJ1-6; D remains ambiguous. Trimming shortened V by 4 bases and J by 9 bases, and 10 bases separated the two germline ends. Germline values: CDR1 MNHEY, CDR2 SMNVEV (reference sequence). This CDR3 comprises 13 residues.

V usage is TRBV6-6 and J usage is TRBJ1-1; TRBD1 agrees at 7 bases. The CDR3 loop spans 16 amino acids. V lost 5 bases and J lost 2; bases outside the gene matches: 11. CDR1 MNHNY and CDR2 SVGAGI come from the germline V gene (reference sequence). The CDR3 loop reads CASSPEGGVKNTEAFF. The CDR3 DNA reads TGTGCCAGCAGTCCCGAAGGGGGCGTTAAAAACACTGAAGCTTTCTTT.

The chain employs TRBV5-6 and TRBJ2-2, with 10 bases lining up with TRBD2. The germline CDR1 and CDR2 sequences are SGHDT and YYEEEE. Unmatched junction bases numbered 7, after V lost 7 bases and J lost 7 bases. CDR3 size: 14 residues. CDR3 residues: CASDLAGEIGELFF. The CDR3 DNA reads as TGTGCCAGCGACCTAGCGGGAGAAATCGGGGAGCTGTTTTTT.

The rearrangement joins TRBV6-5 to TRBJ2-5; 7 bases are a match to TRBD1. CDR1 is MNHEY and CDR2 is SVGAGI in the germline V gene. The CDR3 sequence is 13 residues long. V dropped 2 bases and J dropped 3; count of bases not matched to a gene: 0. The CDR3 is CASSYDREETQYF. The CDR3, as DNA: TGTGCCAGCAGTTACGACAGGGAAGAGACCCAGTACTTC.